This T cell receptor beta chain is drawn from a study of cytomegalovirus exposure and HLA in healthy donors. Study-level results: A few CMV-associated chains proved CMV antigen-specific in vitro. The study flagged some 170 TCR beta chains as cytomegalovirus-associated. Later findings reportedly placed an Asian-associated ancestry cluster below the roughly 690-donor mean for N-insertions.

Sampled while nominally healthy, donors likely had unrecorded immune exposures. A note on this clone: What it binds is unknown.

Looked up from germline, CDR1 is SGHDT and CDR2 is YYEEEE. Trimming took off 0 bases at V and 9 bases at J, with 10 bases between the two ends. The CDR3 sequence is 13 residues long. The PCR made use of 60 Vbeta and 13 Jbeta primers. Some clones are missing from TCRdb's copy, which holds only in-frame ones; the method was immunoSEQ multiplex PCR. The sample yields around 130,000 clones, of which the top ten take up about 2.1%. The V call is TRBV5-6, the J call TRBJ2-1; D is uncertain. This receptor was taken from a woman aged 55-69 years in good health and CMV-seronegative. The sample taken for sequencing was PBMCs. The CDR3 spells CASSLDLVAEQFF. CDR3 in DNA: TGTGCCAGCAGCTTGGACTTGGTAGCTGAGCAGTTCTTC.